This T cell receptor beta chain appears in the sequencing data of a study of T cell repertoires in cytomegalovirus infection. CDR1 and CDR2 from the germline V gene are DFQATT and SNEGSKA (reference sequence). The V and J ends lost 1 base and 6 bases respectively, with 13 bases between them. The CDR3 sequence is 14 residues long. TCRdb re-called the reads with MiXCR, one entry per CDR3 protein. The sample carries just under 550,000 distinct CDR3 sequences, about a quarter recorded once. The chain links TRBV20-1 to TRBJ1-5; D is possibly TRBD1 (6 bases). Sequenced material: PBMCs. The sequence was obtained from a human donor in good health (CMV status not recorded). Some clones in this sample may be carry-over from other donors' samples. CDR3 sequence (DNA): TGCAGTGCTAGAGCGGCAGGGGAGGGTCAGCCCCAGCATTTT. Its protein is CSARAAGEGQPQHF.